The present TCR beta chain was sequenced within a study of shared clonotypes between healthy human individuals. Study-level background: With ages of 18 to 49, the donors were two women and three men. For every donor, three CD4 naive, three CD4 memory, two CD8 naive and one CD8 memory plates were used.

Study results and limitations: Unshared clonotypes carried lower generation probabilities than those common to all four donors. Naive CD4 clonotypes overlapped across a few donors at approximately 5.5%.

The V gene's germline CDR1 is SEHNR and CDR2 FQNEAQ (reference sequence). CDR3 size: 12 residues. Trimming took off 5 bases at V and 0 bases at J, with 4 bases between the two ends. Profiling relied on immunoSEQ multiplex PCR, and the TCRdb table lists in-frame clones only, not all of them. Of hundreds of thousands of clones listed, about 96% are singletons. As concerns this clone: Its specificity is unknown. At the DNA level, this CDR3 is encoded by other sequences in the same sample as well.

The TCR originated in a man aged 25 to 40 in good health. The chain combines TRBV7-9 with TRBJ1-1, with no clear D. The sequenced material came from memory CD8+ T cells sorted from blood. The sample's subset: CD45RO+ cells pooled with CCR7-negative TemRA cells. The CDR3 reads CASSRMNTEAFF. For the CDR3, the DNA is TGTGCCAGCAGCCGAATGAACACTGAAGCTTTCTTT.